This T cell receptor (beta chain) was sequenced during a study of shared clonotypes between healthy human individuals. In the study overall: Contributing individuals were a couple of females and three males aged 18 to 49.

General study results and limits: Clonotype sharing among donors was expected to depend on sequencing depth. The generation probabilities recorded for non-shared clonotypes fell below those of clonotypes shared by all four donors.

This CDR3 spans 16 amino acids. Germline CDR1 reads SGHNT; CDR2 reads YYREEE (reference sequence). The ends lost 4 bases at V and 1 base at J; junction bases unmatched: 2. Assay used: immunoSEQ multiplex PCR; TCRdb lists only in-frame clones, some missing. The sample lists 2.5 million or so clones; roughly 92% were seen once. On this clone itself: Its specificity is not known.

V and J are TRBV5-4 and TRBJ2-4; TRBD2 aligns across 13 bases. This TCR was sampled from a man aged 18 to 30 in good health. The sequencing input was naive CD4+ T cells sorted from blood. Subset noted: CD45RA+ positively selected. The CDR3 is CASSLTSGRAKNIQYF. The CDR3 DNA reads TGTGCCAGCAGCCTGACTAGCGGGAGGGCCAAAAACATTCAGTACTTC.